The clone carrying this TCR beta chain showed up just a few times. The sample is drawn from a study of blood T cells in healthy people across ages. Primers used in a second PCR of about 7 to 12 cycles were a sample-barcoded 5' primer and a J-beta primer mix. TCRdb used MiXCR to reprocess the 5' RACE reads, holding one entry per CDR3 protein. The table has some 940,000 distinct CDR3 sequences, 25% to 30% seen once; the top ten hold 10%. The germline V gene has CDR1 SGHDN and CDR2 FVKESK. The CDR3 is 18 amino acids. These data also formed part of another study, on T cells of mothers and their children.

Specimen: blood. The chain has TRBV14 and TRBJ2-1, with TRBD2 matching over 13 bases. The J call is in doubt because the DNA end fits TRBJ2-7 better. This sequence originates from a woman aged 40 to 50 in good health. The CDR3 sequence: CASSHRTSGGWANNEQYF. CDR3 in DNA: TGTGCCAGCAGCCACCGGACTAGCGGGGGATGGGCGAACAATGAGCAGTACTTC.